This T cell receptor (beta chain) was profiled in a study of tumor-infiltrating lymphocytes in primary liver carcinoma. Overall study context: Primary liver carcinoma, confirmed by histopathology, was surgically resected. Findings of the study overall: Blood trailed tumors significantly in top-250-clone fraction (p = 0.039).

The input was 400 to 500 ng total RNA; TCR beta cDNA was made from it with a constant-region primer. Slightly modified ARM-PCR with three nested multiplex PCR rounds yielded TCR beta libraries. Rounds one and two of PCR, each of 10 cycles, were primed with TRBV1-TRBV30 forward primers and a C-beta reverse primer. TCRdb reprocessed the multiplex PCR reads with MiXCR, giving one entry per CDR3 protein. This table has about 350,000 distinct CDR3 sequences, 65% appearing once. Germline DNA was extracted alongside blood RNA, which was obtained from unsorted whole blood. Before surgery, approximately 4 milliliters of EDTA blood were taken. Germline values: CDR1 SGHAT, CDR2 FQNNGV. This CDR3 has 15 amino acids. Comments on this clonotype: The antigen is undetermined. At one end, the junction sequence differs from germline, possibly due to a read error.

The sequencing input was peripheral blood. The chain joins TRBV11-2 to TRBJ2-7, with D unclear. The clonotype comes from a man aged 35 to 55 with primary liver carcinoma and hepatitis B virus infection. CDR3 DNA sequence: TGTGCCAGCAGCTTAGATCGGGCAGTCTCCTACGAGCAGAACTTC. Protein: CASSLDRAVSYEQNF.